The rows below give T cell receptor beta chains drawn from one sample of a study of shared clonotypes between healthy human individuals. TCRdb keeps only in-frame clones here, not all; method: immunoSEQ multiplex PCR. The sample records 650,000 to 750,000 clones, around 72% being singletons. Sequencing used memory CD4+ T cells sorted from blood. The receptors come from a woman aged 30 to 39 in good health. The CDR3 runs from the conserved cysteine through the conserved F or W. D genes are given only for firm matches.

TRBV5-1	.	TRBJ2-7	CASSLSYGDAAYEQYF
TRBV5-8	TRBD1	TRBJ2-7	CASSLWGTEYEQYF
TRBV29-1	.	TRBJ2-3	CSALGSDRDTDTQYF
TRBV19	.	TRBJ2-1	CASSETAPQDEQFF
TRBV7-2	.	TRBJ2-2	CASSLPFGADTGELFF
TRBV5-1	TRBD1	TRBJ2-1	CASNSDRERDEQFF
TRBV19	.	TRBJ1-2	CASSIAQGNYGYTF
TRBV11-2	.	TRBJ2-2	CASSLETGATGELFF
TRBV11-2	.	TRBJ1-3	CASSPAAGNTIYF
TRBV29-1	TRBD1	TRBJ1-1	CSVGEQGASTEAFF
TRBV11-2	.	TRBJ2-3	CASSLAPLDTQYF
TRBV6-5	TRBD2	TRBJ2-3	CASSYLAVASTDTQYF
TRBV21-1	.	TRBJ2-6	CARKLRGGSGANVLTF
TRBV6-5	.	TRBJ1-4	CASRKGQGLSEKLFF
TRBV10-1	.	TRBJ2-7	CASSESWGLNEQYF
TRBV6-6	.	TRBJ2-2	CASSYPRGGGELFF
TRBV5-1	.	TRBJ2-7	CASNHWTRNSYEQYF
TRBV28	.	TRBJ2-1	CASSSAEVGQNNEQFF
TRBV13	TRBD1	TRBJ2-5	CASSPGTGGETQYF
TRBV7-9	TRBD2	TRBJ2-2	CASRPSSGRFTGELFF
TRBV7-9	TRBD2	TRBJ2-1	CASSRPGGRASGDNEQFF
TRBV5-1	TRBD2	TRBJ2-3	CASRPTGGRDTQYF
TRBV18	.	TRBJ2-1	CASSPRAGEDNEQFF
TRBV29-1	.	TRBJ1-3	CSVGRGNTIYF
TRBV6-5	.	TRBJ2-2	CAAGRFGTGELFF